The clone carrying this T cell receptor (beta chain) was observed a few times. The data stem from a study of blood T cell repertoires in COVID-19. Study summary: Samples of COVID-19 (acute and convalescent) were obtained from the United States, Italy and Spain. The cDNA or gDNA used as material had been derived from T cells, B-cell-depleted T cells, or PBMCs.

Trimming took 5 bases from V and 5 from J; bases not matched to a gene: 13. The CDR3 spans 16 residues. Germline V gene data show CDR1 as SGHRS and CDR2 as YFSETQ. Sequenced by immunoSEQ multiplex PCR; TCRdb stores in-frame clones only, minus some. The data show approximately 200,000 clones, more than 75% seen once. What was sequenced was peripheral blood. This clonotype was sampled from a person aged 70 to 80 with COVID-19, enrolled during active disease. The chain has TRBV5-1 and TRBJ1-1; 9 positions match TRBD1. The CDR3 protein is CASRGTGTPSVTEAFF. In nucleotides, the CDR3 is TGCGCCAGCAGGGGGACAGGGACCCCGTCGGTTACTGAAGCTTTCTTT. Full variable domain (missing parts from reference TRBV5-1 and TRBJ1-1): KAGVTQTPRYLIKTRGQQVTLSCSPISGHRSVSWYQQTPGQGLQFLFEYFSETQRNKGNFPGRFSGRQFSNSRSEMNVSTLELGDSALYLCASRGTGTPSVTEAFFGQGTRLTVV.